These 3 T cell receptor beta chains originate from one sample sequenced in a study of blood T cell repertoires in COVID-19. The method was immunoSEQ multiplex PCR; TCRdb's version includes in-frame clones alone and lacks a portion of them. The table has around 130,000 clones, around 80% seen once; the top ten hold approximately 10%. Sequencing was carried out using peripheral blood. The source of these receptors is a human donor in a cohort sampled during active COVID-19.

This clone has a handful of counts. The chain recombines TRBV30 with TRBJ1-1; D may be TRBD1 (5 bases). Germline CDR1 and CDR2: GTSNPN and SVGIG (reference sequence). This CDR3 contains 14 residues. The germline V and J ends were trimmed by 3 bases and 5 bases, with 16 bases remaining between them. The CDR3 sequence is CAWRTGPRGTEAFF. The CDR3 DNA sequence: TGTGCCTGGAGGACCGGGCCCCGGGGGACTGAAGCTTTCTTT.

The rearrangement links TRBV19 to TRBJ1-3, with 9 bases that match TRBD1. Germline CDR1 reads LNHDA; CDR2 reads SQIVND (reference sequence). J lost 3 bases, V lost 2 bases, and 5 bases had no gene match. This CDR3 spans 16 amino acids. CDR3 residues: CASSISDRGSGNTIYF. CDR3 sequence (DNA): TGTGCCAGTAGTATATCGGACAGGGGAAGTGGAAACACCATATATTTT.

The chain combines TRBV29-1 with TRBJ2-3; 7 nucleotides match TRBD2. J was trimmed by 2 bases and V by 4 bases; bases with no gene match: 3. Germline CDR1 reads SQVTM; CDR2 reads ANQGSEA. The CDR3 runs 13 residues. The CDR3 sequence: CSVGLAYTDTQYF. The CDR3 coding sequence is TGCAGCGTTGGACTAGCATACACAGATACGCAGTATTTT.